The source of this T cell receptor (beta chain) is a study of shared clonotypes between healthy human individuals. Assay used: immunoSEQ multiplex PCR; TCRdb lists only in-frame clones, some missing. The sample carries about 460,000 clones, 70% to 80% recorded once. V lost 5 bases to trimming and J lost 3 bases, with 7 bases between them. The length of the CDR3 is 11 residues. In germline, CDR1 is GTSNPN, CDR2 SVGIG (reference sequence). The sequence came from a woman between 40 and 55 years old in good health. Some clones in this sample may be carry-over from other donors' samples. Sample: PBMCs. The genes are TRBV30 and TRBJ1-2; D remains unclear. Written as DNA, the CDR3 is TGTGCCTGGTCTCGGGACTATGGCTACACCTTC. This codes for CAWSRDYGYTF.